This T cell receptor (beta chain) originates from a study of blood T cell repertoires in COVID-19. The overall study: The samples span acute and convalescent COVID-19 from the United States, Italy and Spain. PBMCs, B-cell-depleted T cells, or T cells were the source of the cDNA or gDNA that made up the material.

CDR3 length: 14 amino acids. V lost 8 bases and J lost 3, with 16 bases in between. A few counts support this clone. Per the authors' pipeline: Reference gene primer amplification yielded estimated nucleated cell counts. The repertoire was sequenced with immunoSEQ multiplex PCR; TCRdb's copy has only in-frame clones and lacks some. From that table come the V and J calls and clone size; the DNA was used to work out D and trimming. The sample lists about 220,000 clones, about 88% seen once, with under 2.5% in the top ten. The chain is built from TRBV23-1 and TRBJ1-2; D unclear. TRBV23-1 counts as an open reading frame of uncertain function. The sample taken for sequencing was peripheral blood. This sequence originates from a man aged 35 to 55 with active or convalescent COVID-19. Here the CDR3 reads CASGLAGSYYGYTF. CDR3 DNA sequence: TGCGCCAGCGGTCTAGCGGGCAGTTACTATGGCTACACCTTC.